Shown below are 13 T cell receptor beta chains from a single sample sequenced in a study of blood T cell repertoires in COVID-19. Using immunoSEQ multiplex PCR, the repertoire was profiled, and TCRdb retains in-frame clones only, with some absent. The table has approximately 120,000 clones, roughly 79% seen once. Material for sequencing was peripheral blood. These receptors were obtained from a human donor in a cohort sampled during active COVID-19.

This clone appeared many times. The chain couples TRBV7-9 to TRBJ2-7; a possible D gene is TRBD2 (6 bases). This CDR3 is built from 15 residues. Germline V gives CDR1 SEHNR, CDR2 FQNEAQ (reference sequence). Trimming took 5 bases from V and 5 from J, leaving 19 bases between them. DNA for the CDR3: TGTGCCAGCAGCCCAACCGGGACTCCCCTCGACGAGCAGTACTTC. This gives the protein CASSPTGTPLDEQYF.

The V gene is TRBV5-1, the J gene TRBJ1-6; TRBD1 matches 11 bases. The CDR3 contains 17 residues. The germline V gene has CDR1 SGHRS and CDR2 YFSETQ. The V segment lost 2 bases and the J segment 9 bases; nucleotides outside the gene matches: 10. The CDR3 DNA sequence: TGCGCCAGCAGCTTTTATTCGAGGGGACAGGGGGGTTCACCCCTCCACTTT. Its protein is CASSFYSRGQGGSPLHF.

V usage is TRBV12-3 or TRBV12-4 and J usage is TRBJ2-7, with a weak D call TRBD1 (6 bases). Between the trimmed V and J ends, which lost 1 base and 4 bases, there was a span of 8 bases. This CDR3 is built from 13 residues. The CDR3 region has the DNA TGTGCCAGCAGTTTAGGGGACAAATACGAGCAGTACTTC. Protein product: CASSLGDKYEQYF.

The chain has TRBV28 and TRBJ1-4; TRBD1 matches 7 bases. CDR3 size: 15 residues. Germline CDR1 and CDR2: MDHEN and SYDVKM. V lost 3 bases and J lost 7; bases outside the gene matches: 8. Here the CDR3 DNA reads TGTGCCAGCAGTTTCGGAGACAGGGTGCGTGAAAAACTGTTTTTT. It yields the protein CASSFGDRVREKLFF.

This clone was seen a few times. The genes are TRBV2 and TRBJ2-7, with D hard to call. Trimming took 3 bases from V and 5 from J, leaving 8 bases between them. Germline values: CDR1 SNHLY, CDR2 FYNNEI. This CDR3 spans 12 amino acids. CDR3 loop: CASSDDSHEQYF. In DNA form, the CDR3 reads TGTGCCAGCAGTGATGACTCACACGAGCAGTACTTC.

The rearrangement uses TRBV10-3 and TRBJ2-7; D is perhaps TRBD1 (5 bases). V was pared by 3 bases and J by 2 bases, with 11 bases between. CDR1 is ENHRY and CDR2 is SYGVKD in the germline V gene. This CDR3 spans 14 amino acids. The CDR3 sequence: CAISEPQGAYEQYF. CDR3 DNA: TGTGCCATCAGTGAACCTCAGGGTGCCTACGAGCAGTACTTC.

This clone was observed a handful of times. This sequence joins TRBV5-1 and TRBJ2-7; possible D gene TRBD1, 6 bases. V was cut by 7 bases and J by 4 bases, with 15 bases left in between. The CDR3 has 13 residues. Per the germline V gene, CDR1 is SGHRS and CDR2 is YFSETQ. The CDR3 DNA follows: TGCGCCAGCGTTCGGACTGGGACATACGAGCAGTACTTC. Translation: CASVRTGTYEQYF.

V is TRBV5-6 and J is TRBJ1-5; 7 bases line up with TRBD1. The CDR3 sequence is 14 residues long. CDR1 is SGHDT and CDR2 is YYEEEE in the germline V gene. The ends lost 3 bases at V and 6 bases at J; junction bases unmatched: 6. CDR3 protein: CASSSTGAGQPQHF. Written as DNA, the CDR3 is TGTGCCAGCAGCTCTACAGGGGCCGGTCAGCCCCAGCATTTT.

The chain combines TRBV5-3 with TRBJ1-4, with D perhaps TRBD1 (5 bases). TRBV5-3 carries the ORF label, with uncertain function. The CDR3 has 16 amino acids. The V end was cut by 3 bases, the J end by 2 bases, with 14 bases between. This chain's CDR3 is CARSSSGGATNEKLFF. DNA of the CDR3: TGTGCCAGAAGCTCTAGCGGCGGGGCCACTAATGAAAAACTGTTTTTT.

This clone was detected a few times. This rearrangement joins TRBV4-1 to TRBJ2-7; 8 positions agree with TRBD1. Per germline, CDR1 MGHRA and CDR2 YSYEKL. This CDR3 has 15 residues. After removal of 1 base from V and 5 bases from J, the junction contained 7 bases not matched to a gene. The CDR3 loop reads CASSQGTGSGHEQYF. DNA of the CDR3: TGCGCCAGCAGCCAAGGGACAGGGTCGGGACACGAGCAGTACTTC.

This chain connects TRBV27 to TRBJ2-7; the D is unclear. Germline V gene data show CDR1 as MNHEY and CDR2 as SMNVEV (reference sequence). Between the trimmed V and J ends, which lost 5 bases and 5 bases, there was a span of 10 bases. CDR3 length: 12 amino acids. The chain's CDR3 is CASSPGWDEQYF. The CDR3 DNA reads TGTGCCAGCAGTCCCGGGTGGGACGAGCAGTACTTC.

V is TRBV28 and J is TRBJ2-2, with TRBD1 matching over 7 bases. Per the germline V gene, CDR1 is MDHEN and CDR2 is SYDVKM. The CDR3 is made up of 13 amino acids. The CDR3: CVLKGAGAGELFF. The CDR3 nucleotides are TGTGTCCTAAAGGGGGCCGGCGCCGGGGAGCTGTTTTTT.

The genes are TRBV6-5 and TRBJ2-3, with 9 positions matching TRBD2. Losses at the gene ends were 2 bases for V and 5 bases for J; bases not matched to a gene: 5. Germline V gene sequence: CDR1 MNHEY, CDR2 SVGAGI. This CDR3 contains 15 residues. The CDR3 loop is CASSYGGGARDTQYF. For the CDR3, the DNA is TGTGCCAGCAGTTACGGCGGGGGGGCCAGAGATACGCAGTATTTT.